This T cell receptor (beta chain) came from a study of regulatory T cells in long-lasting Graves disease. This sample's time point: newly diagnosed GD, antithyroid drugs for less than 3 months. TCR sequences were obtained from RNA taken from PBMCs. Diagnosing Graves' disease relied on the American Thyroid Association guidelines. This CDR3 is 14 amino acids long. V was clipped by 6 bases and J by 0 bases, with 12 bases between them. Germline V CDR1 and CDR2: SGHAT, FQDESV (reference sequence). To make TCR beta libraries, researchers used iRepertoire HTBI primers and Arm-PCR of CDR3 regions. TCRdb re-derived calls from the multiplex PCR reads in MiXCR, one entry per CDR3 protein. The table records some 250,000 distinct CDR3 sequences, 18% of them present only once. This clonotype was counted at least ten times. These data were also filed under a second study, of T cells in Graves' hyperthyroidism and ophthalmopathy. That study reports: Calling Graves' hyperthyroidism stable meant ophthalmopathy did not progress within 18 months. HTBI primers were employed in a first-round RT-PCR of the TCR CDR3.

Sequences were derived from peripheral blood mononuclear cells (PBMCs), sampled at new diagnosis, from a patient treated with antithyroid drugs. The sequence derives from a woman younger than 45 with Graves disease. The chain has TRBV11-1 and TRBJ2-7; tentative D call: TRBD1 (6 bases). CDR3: CASRKTGNSYEQYF. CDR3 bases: TGTGCCAGCAGAAAGACAGGTAACTCCTACGAGCAGTACTTC.